The clone carrying this TCR beta chain was recorded many times. The sample belongs to a study of metastatic and nonmetastatic thyroid tumors. On the study more broadly: A comparison of repertoires was made across blood and tumor or nodule tissue from malignant and benign thyroid patients.

No patient received treatment before thyroid surgery. TCRdb ran MiXCR on the PCR reads. The repertoire holds 21,000 or so clones, about a fifth seen once, with around a quarter in the top ten. The CDR3 is 15 amino acids. Per germline, CDR1 LNHDA and CDR2 SQIVND (reference sequence). V was pared by 1 base and J by 2 bases, with 12 bases between. The genes are TRBV19 and TRBJ2-7, with D perhaps TRBD1 or TRBD2 (5 bases each). The sequence came from a female donor with papillary thyroid cancer or a benign thyroid nodule (not recorded which). Some clones in this sample may be carry-over from other donors' samples. Input material: blood. CDR3 bases: TGTGCCAGTAGTATAGCGGGGCGGCAGACCTACGAGCAGTACTTC. This gives the protein CASSIAGRQTYEQYF.